This T cell receptor beta chain was obtained from a study of blood T cell repertoires in COVID-19. Original analysis: For nucleated cells, counts were estimated from reference gene primer amplification. Assay used: immunoSEQ multiplex PCR; TCRdb lists only in-frame clones, some missing. V, J and clone size were drawn from that table, and D and trimming were deduced from the DNA. The sample lists tens of thousands of clones; 84% were seen once. Germline V gene sequence: CDR1 SGDLS, CDR2 YYNGEE. The CDR3 has 16 residues. Trimming stripped 0 bases from V and 1 base from J, with 11 bases between. This chain joins TRBV9 and TRBJ1-3; maybe TRBD1 (5 bases). The clonotype originates from a human donor in a cohort sampled during active COVID-19. The sample taken for sequencing was peripheral blood. The CDR3 region has the DNA TGTGCCAGCAGCGTAGCCCAGGGCTTTTCTGGAAACACCATATATTTT. Translated, it gives CASSVAQGFSGNTIYF. The full variable domain, rest sourced from reference TRBV9 and TRBJ1-3, is DSGVTQTPKHLITATGQRVTLRCSPRSGDLSVYWYQQSLDQGLQFLIQYYNGEERAKGNILERFSAQQFPDLHSELNLSSLELGDSALYFCASSVAQGFSGNTIYFGEGSWLTVV.